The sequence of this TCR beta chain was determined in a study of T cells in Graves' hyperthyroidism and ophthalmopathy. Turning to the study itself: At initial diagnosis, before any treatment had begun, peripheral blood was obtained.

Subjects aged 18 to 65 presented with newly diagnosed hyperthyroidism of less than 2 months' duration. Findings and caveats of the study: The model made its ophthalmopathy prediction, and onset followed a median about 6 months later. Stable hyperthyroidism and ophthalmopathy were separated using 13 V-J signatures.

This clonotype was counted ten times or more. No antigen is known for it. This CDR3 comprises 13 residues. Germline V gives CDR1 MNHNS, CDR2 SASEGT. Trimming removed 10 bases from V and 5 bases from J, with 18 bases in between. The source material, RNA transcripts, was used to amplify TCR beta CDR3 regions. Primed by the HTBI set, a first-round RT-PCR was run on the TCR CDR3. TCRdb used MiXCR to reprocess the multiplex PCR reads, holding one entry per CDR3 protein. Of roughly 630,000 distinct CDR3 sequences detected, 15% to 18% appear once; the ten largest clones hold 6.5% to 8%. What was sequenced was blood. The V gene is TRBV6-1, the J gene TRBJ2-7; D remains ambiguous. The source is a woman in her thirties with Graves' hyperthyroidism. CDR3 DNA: TGTGCCACCCACGACCTCCACCTCCACGAGCAGTACTTC. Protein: CATHDLHLHEQYF.